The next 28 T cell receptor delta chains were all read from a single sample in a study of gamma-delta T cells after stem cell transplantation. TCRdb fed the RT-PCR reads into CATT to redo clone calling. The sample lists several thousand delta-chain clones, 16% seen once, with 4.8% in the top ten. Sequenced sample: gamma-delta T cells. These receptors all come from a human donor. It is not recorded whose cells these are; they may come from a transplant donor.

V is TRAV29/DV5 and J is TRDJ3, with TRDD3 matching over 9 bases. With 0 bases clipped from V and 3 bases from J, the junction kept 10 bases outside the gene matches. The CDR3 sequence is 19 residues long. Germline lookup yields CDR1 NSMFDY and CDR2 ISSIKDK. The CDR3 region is CAASAPVGDRLWDTRQMFF. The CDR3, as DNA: TGTGCAGCAAGCGCGCCGGTGGGGGATAGGCTCTGGGACACCCGACAGATGTTTTTC.

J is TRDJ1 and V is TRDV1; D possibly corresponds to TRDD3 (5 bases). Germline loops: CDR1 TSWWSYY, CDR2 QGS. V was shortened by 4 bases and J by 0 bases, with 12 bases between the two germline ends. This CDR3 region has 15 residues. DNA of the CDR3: TGTGCTCTTGGGGCGAAACAGGGGGACACCGATAAACTCATCTTT. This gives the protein CALGAKQGDTDKLIF.

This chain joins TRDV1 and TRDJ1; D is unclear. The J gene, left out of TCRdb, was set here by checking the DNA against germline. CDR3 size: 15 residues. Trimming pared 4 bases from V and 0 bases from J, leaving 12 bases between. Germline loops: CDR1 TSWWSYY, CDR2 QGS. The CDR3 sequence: CALGGLMAYTDKLIF. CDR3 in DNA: TGTGCTCTTGGGGGCCTCATGGCCTACACCGATAAACTCATCTTT.

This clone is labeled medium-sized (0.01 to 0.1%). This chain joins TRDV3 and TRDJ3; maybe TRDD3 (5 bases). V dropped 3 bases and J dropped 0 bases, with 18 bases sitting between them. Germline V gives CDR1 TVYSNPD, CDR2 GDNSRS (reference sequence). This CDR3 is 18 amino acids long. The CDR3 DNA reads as TGTGCCTTCACCCTCGGGGGGCCCCTCTCCTGGGACACCCGACAGATGTTTTTC. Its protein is CAFTLGGPLSWDTRQMFF.

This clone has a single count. The CDR3 here is CASEGNPSYGGETDKLIF. CDR3 DNA sequence: TGTGCTTCTGAGGGAAATCCTTCCTACGGAGGGGAGACCGATAAACTCATCTTT. No V gene call is available, although the J gene is TRDJ1; the D segment call TRDD3 is taken from the table without a DNA check. This CDR3 contains 18 residues.

As DNA, the CDR3 is TGTGCTCTTGGGGAAAAAAGTAGTGTGGGGGCTTCAACCGATAAACTCATCTTT. The encoded protein is CALGEKSSVGASTDKLIF. The rearrangement links TRDV1 to TRDJ1; a possible D gene is TRDD3 (6 bases). Trimming stripped 2 bases from V and 2 bases from J, with 21 bases between. The CDR3 is 18 residues long. Germline V gives CDR1 TSWWSYY, CDR2 QGS.

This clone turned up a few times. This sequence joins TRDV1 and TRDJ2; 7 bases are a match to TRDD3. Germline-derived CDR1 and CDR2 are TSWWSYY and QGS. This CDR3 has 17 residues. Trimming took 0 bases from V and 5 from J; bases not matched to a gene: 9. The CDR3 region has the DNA TGTGCTCTTGGGGAACTACGGGTACTGGGGCCTACAGCACAACTCTTCTTT. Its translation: CALGELRVLGPTAQLFF.

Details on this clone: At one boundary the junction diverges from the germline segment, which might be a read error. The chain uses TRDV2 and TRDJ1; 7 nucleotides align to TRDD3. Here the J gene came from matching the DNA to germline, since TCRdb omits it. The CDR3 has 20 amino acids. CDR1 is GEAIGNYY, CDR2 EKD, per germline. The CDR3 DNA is TGTGCCTTTGACGCCGGAGGTTCCAGGATGTACTGGGGCTACACCGATAAACTCATCTTT. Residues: CAFDAGGSRMYWGYTDKLIF.

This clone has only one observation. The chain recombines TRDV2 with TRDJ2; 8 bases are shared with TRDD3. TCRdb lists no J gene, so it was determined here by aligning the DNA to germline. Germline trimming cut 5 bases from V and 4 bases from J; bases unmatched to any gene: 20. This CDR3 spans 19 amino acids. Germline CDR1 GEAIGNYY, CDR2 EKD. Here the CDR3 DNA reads TGTGCCTGTGCCGTCACGAGGGGGGATAGACTGATGGGGACAGCACAACTCTTCTTT. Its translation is CACAVTRGDRLMGTAQLFF.

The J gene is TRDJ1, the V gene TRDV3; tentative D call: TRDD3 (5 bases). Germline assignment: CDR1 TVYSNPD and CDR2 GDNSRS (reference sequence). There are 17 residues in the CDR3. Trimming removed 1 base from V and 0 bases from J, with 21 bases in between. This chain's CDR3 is CAFKLAPALGDTDKLIF. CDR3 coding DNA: TGTGCCTTTAAACTGGCCCCGGCCCTTGGCGACACCGATAAACTCATCTTT.

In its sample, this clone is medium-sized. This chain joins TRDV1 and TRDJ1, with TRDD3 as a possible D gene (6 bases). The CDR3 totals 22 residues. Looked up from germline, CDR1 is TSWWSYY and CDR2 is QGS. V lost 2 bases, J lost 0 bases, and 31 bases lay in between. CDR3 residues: CALGESALRRPSWGQYTDKLIF. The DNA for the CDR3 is TGTGCTCTTGGGGAATCGGCCCTTCGCCGGCCTTCTTGGGGGCAGTACACCGATAAACTCATCTTT.

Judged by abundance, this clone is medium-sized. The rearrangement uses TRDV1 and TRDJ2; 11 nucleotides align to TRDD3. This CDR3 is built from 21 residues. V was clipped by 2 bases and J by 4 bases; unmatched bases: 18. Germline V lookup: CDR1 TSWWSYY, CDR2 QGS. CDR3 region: CALGEGVLHVLGDSQTAQLFF. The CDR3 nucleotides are TGTGCTCTTGGGGAAGGAGTCCTACACGTACTGGGGGATAGTCAGACAGCACAACTCTTCTTT.

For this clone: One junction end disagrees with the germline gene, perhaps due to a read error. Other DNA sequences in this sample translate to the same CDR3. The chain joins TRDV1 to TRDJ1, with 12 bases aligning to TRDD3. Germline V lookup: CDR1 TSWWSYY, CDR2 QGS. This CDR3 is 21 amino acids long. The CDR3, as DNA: TGCGCTCTTGGGGAACCAGGTACGTCGTCCTGGGGGATACGCGGATACGATAAACTCATCTTT. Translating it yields CALGEPGTSSWGIRGYDKLIF.

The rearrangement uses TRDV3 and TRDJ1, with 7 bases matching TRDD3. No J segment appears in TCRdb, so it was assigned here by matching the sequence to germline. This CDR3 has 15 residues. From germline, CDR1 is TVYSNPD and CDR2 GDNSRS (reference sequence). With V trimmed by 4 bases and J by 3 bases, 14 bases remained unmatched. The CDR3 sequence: CAYRVRTGAADKLIF. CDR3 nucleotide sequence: TGTGCCTATCGAGTCCGGACTGGGGCGGCCGATAAACTCATCTTT.

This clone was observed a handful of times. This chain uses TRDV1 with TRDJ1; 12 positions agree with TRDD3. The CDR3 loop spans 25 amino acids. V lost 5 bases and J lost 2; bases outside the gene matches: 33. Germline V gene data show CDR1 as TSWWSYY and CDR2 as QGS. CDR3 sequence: CALGTPDNSYPTSGTGGYPTDKLIF. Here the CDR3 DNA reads TGTGCTCTTGGGACCCCAGATAATTCCTACCCCACCTCCGGAACTGGGGGATACCCGACCGATAAACTCATCTTT.

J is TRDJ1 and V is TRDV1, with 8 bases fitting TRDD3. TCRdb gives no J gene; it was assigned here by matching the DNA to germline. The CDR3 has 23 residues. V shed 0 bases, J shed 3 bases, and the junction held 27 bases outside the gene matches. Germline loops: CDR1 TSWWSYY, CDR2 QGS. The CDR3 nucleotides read TGTGCTCTTGGGGAACTGGCCTCCTCCTACATACCTCCATACTGGGGGGTCTCCGATAAACTCATCTTT. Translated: CALGELASSYIPPYWGVSDKLIF.

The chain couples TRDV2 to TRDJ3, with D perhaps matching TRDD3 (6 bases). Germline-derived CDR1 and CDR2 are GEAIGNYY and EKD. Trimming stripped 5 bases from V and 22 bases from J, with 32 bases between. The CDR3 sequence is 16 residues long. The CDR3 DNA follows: TGTGCCTGTGGTGATCTCAGCTACTGGGACACCCTCCATATTTTTTTC. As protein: CACGDLSYWDTLHIFF.

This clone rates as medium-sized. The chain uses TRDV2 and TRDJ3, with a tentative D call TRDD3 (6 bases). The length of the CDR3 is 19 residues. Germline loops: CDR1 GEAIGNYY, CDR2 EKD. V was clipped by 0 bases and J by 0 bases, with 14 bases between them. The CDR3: CACDTLGGISSWDTRQMFF. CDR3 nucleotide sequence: TGTGCCTGTGACACCTTGGGGGGAATTAGCTCCTGGGACACCCGACAGATGTTTTTC.

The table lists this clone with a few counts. The CDR3 here is CALGELRQSLRPYLWRPDKLIF. The CDR3 bases are TGTGCTCTTGGGGAACTCCGCCAAAGTCTACGACCGTACCTATGGAGGCCGGATAAACTCATCTTT. The genes are TRDV1 and TRDJ1; D uncertain. V lost 0 bases, J lost 5 bases, and 34 bases lay in between. Looked up from germline, CDR1 is TSWWSYY and CDR2 is QGS. CDR3 length: 22 residues.

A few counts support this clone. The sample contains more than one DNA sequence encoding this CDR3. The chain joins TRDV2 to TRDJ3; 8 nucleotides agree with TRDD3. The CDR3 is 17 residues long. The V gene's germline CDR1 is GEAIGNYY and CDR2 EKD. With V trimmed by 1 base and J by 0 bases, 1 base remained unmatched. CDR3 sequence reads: CACDTGGYSWDTRQMFF. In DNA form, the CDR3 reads TGTGCCTGTGACACGGGGGGATACTCCTGGGACACCCGACAGATGTTTTTC.

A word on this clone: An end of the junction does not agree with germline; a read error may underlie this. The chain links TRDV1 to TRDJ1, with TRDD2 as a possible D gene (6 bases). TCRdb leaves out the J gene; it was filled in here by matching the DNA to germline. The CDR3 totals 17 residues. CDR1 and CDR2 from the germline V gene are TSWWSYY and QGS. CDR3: CARGRSLPGALGDKLIF. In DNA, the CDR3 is TGTGCTCGTGGGAGGAGCCTTCCCGGGGCCCTCGGCGATAAACTCATCTTT.

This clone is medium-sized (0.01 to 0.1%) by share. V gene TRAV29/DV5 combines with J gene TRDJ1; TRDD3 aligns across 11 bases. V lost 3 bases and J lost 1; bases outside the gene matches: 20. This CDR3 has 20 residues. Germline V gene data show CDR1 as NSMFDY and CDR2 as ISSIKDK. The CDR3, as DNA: TGTGCAGCAACGCCCGACATTCGTATTCTGGGGGATACAGCCACCGATAAACTCATCTTT. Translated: CAATPDIRILGDTATDKLIF. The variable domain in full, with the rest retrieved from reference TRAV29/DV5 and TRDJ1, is DQQVKQNSPSLSVQEGRISILNCDYTNSMFDYFLWYKKYPAEGPTFLISISSIKDKNEDGRFTVFLNKSAKHLSLHIVPSQPGDSAVYFCAATPDIRILGDTATDKLIFGKGTRVTVEP.

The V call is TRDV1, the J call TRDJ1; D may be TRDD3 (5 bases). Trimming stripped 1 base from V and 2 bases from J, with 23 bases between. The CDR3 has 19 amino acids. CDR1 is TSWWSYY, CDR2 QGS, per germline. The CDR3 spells CALGEPLPSGVTRTDKLIF. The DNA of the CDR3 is TGTGCTCTTGGGGAACCGCTACCTAGTGGGGTTACGAGGACCGATAAACTCATCTTT.

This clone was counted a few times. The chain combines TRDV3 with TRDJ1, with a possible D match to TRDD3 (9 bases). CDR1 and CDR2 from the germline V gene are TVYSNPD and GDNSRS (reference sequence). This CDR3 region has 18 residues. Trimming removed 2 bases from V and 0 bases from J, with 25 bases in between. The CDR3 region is CAFVGFLRLGEYTDKLIF. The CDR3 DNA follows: TGTGCCTTTGTGGGCTTCCTACGACTGGGGGAGTACACCGATAAACTCATCTTT.

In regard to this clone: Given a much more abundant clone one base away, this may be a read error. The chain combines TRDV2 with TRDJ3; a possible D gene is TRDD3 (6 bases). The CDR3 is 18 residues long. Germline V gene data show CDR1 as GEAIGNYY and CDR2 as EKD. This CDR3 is CACDLGGTSSWDTLQMFF. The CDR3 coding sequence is TGTGCCTGTGACCTTGGGGGGACCAGCTCCTGGGACACCCTACAGATGTTTTTC.

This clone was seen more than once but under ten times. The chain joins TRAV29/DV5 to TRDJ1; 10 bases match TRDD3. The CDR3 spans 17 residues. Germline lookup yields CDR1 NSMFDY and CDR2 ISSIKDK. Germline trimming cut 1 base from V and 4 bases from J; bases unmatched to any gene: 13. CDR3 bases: TGTGCAGCAAGCTTTAGACGGGGATGGGGGATACTCGATAAACTCATCTTT. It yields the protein CAASFRRGWGILDKLIF. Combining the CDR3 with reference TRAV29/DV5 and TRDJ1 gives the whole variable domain DQQVKQNSPSLSVQEGRISILNCDYTNSMFDYFLWYKKYPAEGPTFLISISSIKDKNEDGRFTVFLNKSAKHLSLHIVPSQPGDSAVYFCAASFRRGWGILDKLIFGKGTRVTVEP.

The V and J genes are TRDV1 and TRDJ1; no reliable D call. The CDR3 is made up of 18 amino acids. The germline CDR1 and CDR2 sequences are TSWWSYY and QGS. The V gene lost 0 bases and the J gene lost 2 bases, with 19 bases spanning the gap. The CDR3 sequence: CALGELGAGKIGTDKLIF. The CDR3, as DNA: TGTGCTCTTGGGGAACTAGGCGCGGGTAAAATCGGGACCGATAAACTCATCTTT.

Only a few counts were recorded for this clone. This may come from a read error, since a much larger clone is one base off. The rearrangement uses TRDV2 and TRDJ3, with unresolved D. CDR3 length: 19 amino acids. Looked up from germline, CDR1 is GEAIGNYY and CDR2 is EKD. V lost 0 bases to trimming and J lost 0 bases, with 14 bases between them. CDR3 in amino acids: CACDTVLRASSWDTRQMFF. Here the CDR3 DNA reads TGTGCCTGTGACACCGTACTGAGGGCAAGCTCCTGGGACACCCGACAGATGTTTTTC.